These 28 T cell receptor beta chains were all obtained from the same sample, sequenced in a study of cytomegalovirus exposure and HLA in healthy donors (dated by TCRdb to about 2017). Library preparation used the immunoSEQ multiplex PCR assay. For the multiplex PCR, a mixture combining 60 forward primers for TCR Vbeta segments and 13 reverse primers for TCR Jbeta segments was used. Sourced from immuneACCESS, this table was stored by TCRdb with only in-frame sequences that have V and J called. A share of the clones is absent; for the studies checked, an unresolved V gene accounts for under half, and the remainder has no known explanation. The sample table shows fewer than 200,000 clones, and roughly 79% are seen once. About 13% of the sample belongs to the ten largest clones. Specimen: PBMCs. The receptors were sampled from a woman aged 45-60 years in good health and CMV-seronegative.

The rearrangement links TRBV11-2 to TRBJ2-3; TRBD2 agrees at 10 bases. This CDR3 contains 18 residues. The junction had 11 bases not matched to a gene; V was cut back by 5 bases and J by 0 bases. CDR1 is SGHAT, CDR2 FQNNGV, per germline. CDR3: CASSPRQTSGHSTDTQYF. The CDR3 DNA is TGTGCCAGCAGCCCCAGGCAGACTAGCGGGCATAGCACAGATACGCAGTATTTT.

The rearrangement uses TRBV6-6 and TRBJ2-5; 9 nucleotides match TRBD2. Germline V gene sequence: CDR1 MNHNY, CDR2 SVGAGI (reference sequence). CDR3 length: 14 residues. Unmatched junction bases numbered 8, after V lost 7 bases and J lost 5 bases. CDR3 in amino acids: CASIGSGSRETQYF. CDR3 bases: TGTGCCAGCATTGGTAGCGGGAGCCGGGAGACCCAGTACTTC.

CDR3 bases: TGCGCCAGCAGCTCGGGCGGGAGGGCATCTGGAAACACCATATATTTT. Translating gives CASSSGGRASGNTIYF. The chain combines TRBV5-1 with TRBJ1-3; D not certain. Germline lookup yields CDR1 SGHRS and CDR2 YFSETQ. Between the trimmed V and J ends, which lost 3 bases and 1 base, there was a span of 14 bases. The CDR3 length is 16 residues.

V gene TRBV19 combines with J gene TRBJ1-1; 10 nucleotides align to TRBD1. After removal of 4 bases from V and 2 bases from J, the junction contained 10 bases not matched to a gene. The CDR3 is 17 residues long. Per germline, CDR1 LNHDA and CDR2 SQIVND (reference sequence). Here the CDR3 reads CASSTLPRTGGNTEAFF. CDR3 nucleotides: TGTGCCAGTAGTACACTTCCCCGGACAGGGGGAAACACTGAAGCTTTCTTT. The whole variable domain, filled in from reference TRBV19 and TRBJ1-1, reads DGGITQSPKYLFRKEGQNVTLSCEQNLNHDAMYWYRQDPGQGLRLIYYSQIVNDFQKGDIAEGYSVSREKKESFPLTVTSAQKNPTAFYLCASSTLPRTGGNTEAFFGQGTRLTVV.

There are a few counts of this clone. The CDR3 reads CATSRLDKFSAFF. DNA of the CDR3: TGTGCCACCAGCAGGCTGGACAAATTCTCGGCTTTCTTT. The J gene is TRBJ1-1, the V gene TRBV15, with D possibly being TRBD1 (5 bases). There are 13 residues in the CDR3. The V end lost 3 bases, the J end lost 11 bases, and 16 bases lay between the germline ends. The germline gives CDR1 LNHNV, CDR2 YYDKDF (reference sequence).

This clone has a handful of counts. This chain joins TRBV6-1 and TRBJ2-3, with TRBD1 matching 10 bases. Losses at the gene ends were 4 bases for V and 3 bases for J; bases not matched to a gene: 10. The germline V gene has CDR1 MNHNS and CDR2 SASEGT. This CDR3 contains 17 residues. CDR3: CASSGPGGTGATDTQYF. The CDR3 DNA reads as TGTGCCAGCAGTGGACCCGGCGGGACAGGGGCTACAGATACGCAGTATTTT.

The chain couples TRBV28 to TRBJ2-2; D unclear. CDR3 length: 13 residues. The germline gives CDR1 MDHEN, CDR2 SYDVKM. Trimming stripped 5 bases from V and 3 bases from J, with 7 bases between. CDR3 coding DNA: TGTGCCAGCAGTCCACACCACACCGGGGAGCTGTTTTTT. This codes for CASSPHHTGELFF.

This clone appeared a single time. The chain links TRBV2 to TRBJ2-7, with 7 bases matching TRBD1. The CDR3 has 15 residues. CDR1 and CDR2 from the germline V gene are SNHLY and FYNNEI. V was clipped by 4 bases and J by 4 bases; unmatched bases: 10. The CDR3 DNA follows: TGTGCCAGCAGTGTGGGTCGAGGACAGGCGTACGAGCAGTACTTC. This translates into CASSVGRGQAYEQYF.

The chain is built from TRBV25-1 and TRBJ1-2, with 8 bases lining up with TRBD1. The CDR3 runs 13 residues. Per the germline V gene, CDR1 is MGHDK and CDR2 is SYGVNS. The trim removed 5 bases at V and 7 bases at J, leaving 6 bases unmatched. CDR3 protein: CASSFTGGFGYTF. CDR3 bases: TGTGCCAGCAGTTTCACAGGGGGTTTTGGCTACACCTTC.

As for this clone: Other DNA sequences in the same sample also yield this CDR3. The rearrangement links TRBV7-2 to TRBJ2-3; 9 bases are shared with TRBD2. Trimming took 5 bases from V and 3 from J; bases not matched to a gene: 3. The germline V gene encodes CDR1 SGHTA and CDR2 FQGNSA. This CDR3 has 14 residues. DNA for the CDR3: TGTGCCAGCAGCCTTAGCGGGGGAACAGATACGCAGTATTTT. Translated, it gives CASSLSGGTDTQYF.

V is TRBV7-9 and J is TRBJ1-2, with 9 positions matching TRBD1. The CDR3 spans 14 residues. The germline CDR1 and CDR2 sequences are SEHNR and FQNEAQ (reference sequence). V lost 1 base, J lost 7 bases, and 4 bases stayed unmatched. CDR3 residues: CASSLVQGAVGYTF. In nucleotides, the CDR3 is TGTGCCAGCAGCTTAGTACAGGGGGCGGTTGGCTACACCTTC.

This chain joins TRBV5-1 and TRBJ1-2; TRBD1 aligns across 8 bases. This CDR3 comprises 15 residues. V was pared by 4 bases and J by 8 bases, with 13 bases of the junction left unmatched. Germline loops: CDR1 SGHRS, CDR2 YFSETQ. CDR3 amino acids: CASSPSGQAVRGYTF. The CDR3 DNA reads TGCGCCAGCAGCCCTTCGGGACAGGCCGTGAGAGGCTACACCTTC.

The chain recombines TRBV7-3 with TRBJ2-3; tentative D call: TRBD1 (6 bases). Looked up from germline, CDR1 is SGHTA and CDR2 is FQGTGA. Trimming shortened V by 5 bases and J by 2 bases, and 11 bases separated the two germline ends. The length of the CDR3 is 14 residues. CDR3 sequence reads: CASSLTGHTDTQYF. For the CDR3, the DNA is TGTGCCAGCAGCCTGACGGGACACACAGATACGCAGTATTTT.

The rearrangement uses TRBV11-1 and TRBJ1-6, with D possibly TRBD1 on 6 matching bases. Trimming shortened V by 2 bases and J by 7 bases, and 12 bases separated the two germline ends. This CDR3 comprises 15 residues. Germline CDR1 reads SGHAT; CDR2 reads FQDESV (reference sequence). The CDR3, as DNA: TGTGCCAGCAGCTTATACAGGGAATGGAATTCACCCCTCCACTTT. Translation gives CASSLYREWNSPLHF.

This chain links TRBV6-5 with TRBJ1-2; the D is unclear. Germline V lookup: CDR1 MNHEY, CDR2 SVGAGI. CDR3 size: 12 residues. Trimming cost V 5 bases and J 4 bases, with 8 bases left between them. The CDR3 reads CASSRYGYGYTF. CDR3 DNA: TGTGCCAGCAGTCGGTATGGCTATGGCTACACCTTC.

This clone occurred once. The chain employs TRBV7-9 and TRBJ1-2; TRBD1 matches 9 bases. Trimming removed 5 bases from V and 11 bases from J; junction bases left unmatched: 9. This CDR3 spans 13 amino acids. Germline CDR1 reads SEHNR; CDR2 reads FQNEAQ (reference sequence). CDR3: CASSGGTGRDYTF. CDR3 DNA: TGTGCCAGCAGCGGAGGGACAGGGCGGGATTACACCTTC.

The DNA of the CDR3 is TGTGCCAGCAGTACCCAAGGGGGCACGGGCAATCAGCCCCAGCATTTT. The encoded protein is CASSTQGGTGNQPQHF. The rearrangement uses TRBV27 and TRBJ1-5; the match to TRBD1 covers 7 bases. CDR3 length equals 16 residues. Germline assignment: CDR1 MNHEY and CDR2 SMNVEV (reference sequence). Trimming took 5 bases from V and 2 from J; bases not matched to a gene: 9.

The V and J genes are TRBV28 and TRBJ2-7; 11 nucleotides align to TRBD2. The germline V gene encodes CDR1 MDHEN and CDR2 SYDVKM. Trimming at V came to 6 bases and at J to 2 bases, leaving 3 bases not matched to a gene. The CDR3 covers 14 residues. This CDR3 is CASRLAGGAYEQYF. The DNA of the CDR3 is TGTGCCAGCAGGCTAGCGGGAGGCGCCTACGAGCAGTACTTC.

This chain uses TRBV28 with TRBJ1-4; TRBD1 aligns across 8 bases. The J segment lost 8 bases and the V segment lost 6 bases, leaving 8 bases of the junction unmatched. The CDR3 sequence is 14 residues long. CDR1 is MDHEN and CDR2 is SYDVKM in the germline V gene. The CDR3 loop reads CASSSRTGSEKLFF. The CDR3 DNA reads TGTGCCAGCAGCTCTCGGACAGGGAGCGAAAAACTGTTTTTT.

This chain connects TRBV18 to TRBJ2-6, with D perhaps TRBD2 (5 bases). CDR1 is KGHSH and CDR2 is LQKENI in the germline V gene. V dropped 7 bases and J dropped 0 bases, with 10 bases sitting between them. The CDR3 is 15 residues long. The CDR3 sequence: CASWGATSGANVLTF. The CDR3 bases are TGTGCCAGCTGGGGAGCGACCTCTGGGGCCAACGTCCTGACTTTC.

The sample holds one count of this clone. The chain links TRBV2 to TRBJ2-6; TRBD1 matches 8 bases. CDR3 length: 16 residues. Germline V CDR1 and CDR2: SNHLY, FYNNEI. Trimming removed 7 bases from V and 2 bases from J; junction bases left unmatched: 7. CDR3 in amino acids: CASIAGGSTGANVLTF. CDR3 sequence (DNA): TGTGCCAGCATAGCAGGGGGCAGCACTGGGGCCAACGTCCTGACTTTC.

The chain has TRBV27 and TRBJ2-3; perhaps TRBD1 as D (6 bases). The germline V gene encodes CDR1 MNHEY and CDR2 SMNVEV (reference sequence). This CDR3 has 15 residues. V shed 3 bases and J shed 6 bases, with 16 bases lying between them. Here the CDR3 DNA reads TGTGCCAGCAGTTTGGGTTTGGGGGCTCGGGATACGCAGTATTTT. It specifies CASSLGLGARDTQYF.

CDR3 in DNA: TGTGCCATCAGGGACAGGGGCGGGTATGGCTACACCTTC. Its protein is CAIRDRGGYGYTF. The V call is TRBV10-3, the J call TRBJ1-2, with 9 bases matching TRBD1. The CDR3 is 13 residues long. Germline lookup yields CDR1 ENHRY and CDR2 SYGVKD. V lost 6 bases and J lost 5; bases outside the gene matches: 4.

The table lists this clone with a count of one. The chain links TRBV7-9 to TRBJ2-1; TRBD1 matches 7 bases. CDR3 length: 16 residues. The J segment lost 3 bases and the V segment lost 5 bases, leaving 10 bases of the junction unmatched. In germline, CDR1 is SEHNR, CDR2 FQNEAQ (reference sequence). The CDR3 region is CASSPGSGQNYNEQFF. CDR3 sequence (DNA): TGTGCCAGCAGCCCTGGTTCGGGACAGAACTACAATGAGCAGTTCTTC.

The rearrangement joins TRBV2 to TRBJ1-2; unclear D gene. Germline-derived CDR1 and CDR2 are SNHLY and FYNNEI. This CDR3 has 14 amino acids. V was shortened by 0 bases and J by 14 bases, with 19 bases between the two germline ends. The DNA for the CDR3 is TGTGCCAGCAGTGAAGCGCTCCTGGGCAGTCTTAGGACCTTC. The encoded protein is CASSEALLGSLRTF.

This chain links TRBV5-1 with TRBJ2-7, with 10 positions matching TRBD1. Germline V gene sequence: CDR1 SGHRS, CDR2 YFSETQ. This CDR3 comprises 14 residues. Unmatched junction bases numbered 5, after V lost 4 bases and J lost 4 bases. The CDR3 sequence is CASSQGQGYYEQYF. The CDR3 region has the DNA TGCGCCAGCAGCCAGGGACAGGGGTATTACGAGCAGTACTTC.

This chain links TRBV2 with TRBJ2-1; 8 bases map to TRBD2. The CDR3 sequence is 14 residues long. Germline V gene data show CDR1 as SNHLY and CDR2 as FYNNEI. Germline trimming cut 7 bases from V and 2 bases from J; bases unmatched to any gene: 4. DNA for the CDR3: TGTGCCAGCAAGAGGCGGGGGGCCTACAATGAGCAGTTCTTC. It encodes CASKRRGAYNEQFF.

CDR3 nucleotide sequence: TGTGCCAGCGCCGGGACTGGATTCTACGAGCAGTACTTC. Translated, it gives CASAGTGFYEQYF. The V and J genes are TRBV2 and TRBJ2-7; tentative D call: TRBD2 (6 bases). The length of the CDR3 is 13 residues. Germline lookup yields CDR1 SNHLY and CDR2 FYNNEI. Trimming pared 8 bases from V and 3 bases from J, leaving 14 bases between.